The TCR beta chain under discussion was sequenced for a study of T cell changes during pregnancy in multiple sclerosis. This table comes from immunoSEQ multiplex PCR, and its TCRdb copy is limited to in-frame clones, with some not included. Here the sample spans around 19,000 clones, around 85% being singletons. Germline lookup yields CDR1 LNHDA and CDR2 SQIVND (reference sequence). This CDR3 region has 16 residues. V shed 4 bases, J shed 6 bases, and the junction held 7 bases outside the gene matches. This chain connects TRBV19 to TRBJ2-3, with 13 bases identical to TRBD2. The source material was CD8+ T cells from peripheral blood mononuclear cells, sampled after pregnancy. This TCR was sampled from a female donor in good health, enrolled as a control in a pregnancy study. Here the CDR3 DNA reads TGTGCCAGTAGTAGGTTGGAGGGACTAGCGGGGGATACGCAGTATTTT. This codes for CASSRLEGLAGDTQYF.